This TCR beta chain is from a study of blood T cell repertoires in COVID-19. At the level of the study: Samples of COVID-19 (acute and convalescent) were obtained from the United States, Italy and Spain. The cDNA or gDNA used as material had been derived from T cells, B-cell-depleted T cells, or PBMCs.

Per the original data handling: Using reference gene primer amplification, nucleated cell counts were estimated. Using immunoSEQ multiplex PCR, the repertoire was profiled, and TCRdb retains in-frame clones only, with some absent. D and trimming were read from the DNA, whereas the V and J calls and clone size are those reported in that table. The sample carries about 280,000 clones, about 82% recorded once. The germline CDR1 and CDR2 sequences are LNHDA and SQIVND (reference sequence). The CDR3 consists of 14 residues. V was clipped by 3 bases and J by 6 bases, with 12 bases between them. The sample consisted of peripheral blood. The V and J genes are TRBV19 and TRBJ1-5, with D hard to call. The receptor was isolated from a man aged 50 to 60 with active or convalescent COVID-19. CDR3 amino acids: CASSIRLGGQPQHF. CDR3 sequence (DNA): TGTGCCAGTAGTATTCGGCTAGGAGGTCAGCCCCAGCATTTT.